Following are 5 T cell receptor beta chains from one sample sequenced in a study of blood T cell repertoires in COVID-19. Libraries were prepared by immunoSEQ multiplex PCR; TCRdb keeps only in-frame clonotypes and omits some of them. This sample carries about 91,000 clones, over 70% of them seen once, and the ten largest clones take roughly 24%. The sequencing input was peripheral blood. These TCRs come from a man between 65 and 85 years old with acute or convalescent COVID-19.

This clone was counted a few times. This chain connects TRBV7-2 to TRBJ2-3, with 12 bases matching TRBD2. The CDR3 runs to 16 residues. Germline V gene data show CDR1 as SGHTA and CDR2 as FQGNSA. J gave up 1 base and V 3 bases, and 2 bases lay outside the gene matches. The CDR3 DNA reads as TGTGCCAGCAGCTTCCCTAGCGGGAGGGGCACAGATACGCAGTATTTT. Its protein is CASSFPSGRGTDTQYF.

The genes are TRBV5-4 and TRBJ2-5, with D hard to call. The CDR3 is 13 residues long. With 0 bases removed from V and 5 bases from J, the gap between germline ends came to 8 bases. Looked up from germline, CDR1 is SGHNT and CDR2 is YYREEE (reference sequence). DNA for the CDR3: TGTGCCAGCAGCTTGGAACTTAAGGAGACCCAGTACTTC. Translated, it gives CASSLELKETQYF.

The chain combines TRBV5-1 with TRBJ2-7; 12 bases agree with TRBD1. This CDR3 comprises 14 residues. V lost 2 bases and J lost 6; bases outside the gene matches: 3. Germline CDR1 SGHRS, CDR2 YFSETQ. The CDR3 region has the DNA TGCGCCAGCAGCTTAGGGACAGGGGGCGCCGAGCAGTACTTC. Amino acids: CASSLGTGGAEQYF.

V and J are TRBV7-2 and TRBJ2-2, with D hard to call. This CDR3 has 14 amino acids. V lost 5 bases, J lost 7 bases, and 14 bases lay in between. The germline V gene has CDR1 SGHTA and CDR2 FQGNSA. CDR3 sequence: CASSRTMANGELFF. DNA of the CDR3: TGTGCCAGCAGCCGTACCATGGCCAACGGGGAGCTGTTTTTT.

Only a few counts were recorded for this clone. The V gene is TRBV7-2, the J gene TRBJ1-5, with 7 bases aligning to TRBD1. J gave up 2 bases and V 3 bases, and 4 bases lay outside the gene matches. Looked up from germline, CDR1 is SGHTA and CDR2 is FQGNSA. CDR3 length: 15 residues. CDR3 region: CASSLGQLGNQPQHF. Here the CDR3 DNA reads TGTGCCAGCAGCTTGGGACAGTTAGGCAATCAGCCCCAGCATTTT.